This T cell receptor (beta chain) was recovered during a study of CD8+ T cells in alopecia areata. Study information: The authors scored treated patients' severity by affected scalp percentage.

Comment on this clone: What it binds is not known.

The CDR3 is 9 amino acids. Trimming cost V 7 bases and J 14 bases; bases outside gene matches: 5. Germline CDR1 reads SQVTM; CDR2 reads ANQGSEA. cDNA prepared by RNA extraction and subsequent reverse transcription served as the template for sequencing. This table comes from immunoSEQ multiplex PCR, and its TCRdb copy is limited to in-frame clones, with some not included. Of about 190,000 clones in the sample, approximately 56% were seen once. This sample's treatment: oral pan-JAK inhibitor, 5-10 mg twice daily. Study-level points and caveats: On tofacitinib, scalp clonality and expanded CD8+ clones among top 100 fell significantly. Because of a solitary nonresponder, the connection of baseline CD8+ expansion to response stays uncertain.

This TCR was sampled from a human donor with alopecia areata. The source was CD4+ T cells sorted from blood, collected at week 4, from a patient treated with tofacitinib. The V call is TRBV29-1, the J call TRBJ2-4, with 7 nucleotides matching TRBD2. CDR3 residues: CSAREAEYF. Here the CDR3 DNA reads TGCAGCGCCCGGGAGGCGGAGTACTTC. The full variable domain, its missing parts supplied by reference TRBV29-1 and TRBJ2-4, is SAVISQKPSRDICQRGTSLTIQCQVDSQVTMMFWYRQQPGQSLTLIATANQGSEATYESGFVIDKFPISRPNLTFSTLTVSNMSPEDSSIYLCSAREAEYFGAGTRLSVL.